Listed below are T cell receptor beta chains from one sample, sequenced in a study of blood T cell repertoires in COVID-19. Clones were sequenced by immunoSEQ multiplex PCR, and TCRdb holds only the in-frame ones, with some missing. This sample has hundreds of thousands of clones, with roughly 86% found just once. Sequencing was performed on PBMCs or T cells enriched from blood (not recorded which). The receptors derive from a woman between 50 and 59 years old who had been exposed to COVID-19. Each CDR3 is given with its conserved first and last residue. D genes are given only for firm matches. A row's size may be missing; if present it is once, few, many or a size class.

j_call d_call v_call clone_size cdr3_nt cdr3_aa
TRBJ1-2 TRBD1 TRBV5-6 . TGTGCCAGCAGCCCGGACAGGTTTTATGGCTACACCTTC CASSPDRFYGYTF
TRBJ1-1 TRBD1 TRBV18 once TGTGCCAGCTCACTAAACACGGGACAGGCCTCCTATGAAGCTTTCTTT CASSLNTGQASYEAFF
TRBJ1-2 TRBD1 TRBV7-2 . TGTGCCAGCAGCCCACCGGGACAGGATATAGGTGGCTACACCTTC CASSPPGQDIGGYTF
TRBJ2-7 . TRBV25-1 . TGTGCCAGCAGTGAACAGGGCAATAACTACGAGCAGTACTTC CASSEQGNNYEQYF
TRBJ2-2 . TRBV9 . TGTGCCAGCAGTCAGGGTCGGTACACCGGGGAGCTGTTTTTT CASSQGRYTGELFF
TRBJ2-7 . TRBV5-1 . TGCGCCAGCAGCTTCGATACCTCTTCCCGGTACGAGCAGTACTTC CASSFDTSSRYEQYF
TRBJ2-3 TRBD1 TRBV3-1/TRBV3-2 . TGTGCCAGCAGCCAGACCGGGACAGGGCCCACAGATTTT CASSQTGTGPTDF
TRBJ1-1 . TRBV5-4 once TGTGCCAGCAGCCGCCAGGGTATGGACACTGAAGCTTTCTTT CASSRQGMDTEAFF
TRBJ2-5 . TRBV5-6 . TGTGCCAGCAGCTCTCGTAGCCAAGAGACCCAGTACTTC CASSSRSQETQYF
TRBJ2-3 TRBD2 TRBV28 . TGTGCCAGCAGCGTACTAGCGGGGGGCCGATCCCCGAAAGATACGCAGTATTTT CASSVLAGGRSPKDTQYF
TRBJ2-2 . TRBV30 once TGTGCCTGGAGCCAGGATTTCGTCACCGGGGAGCTGTTTTTT CAWSQDFVTGELFF
TRBJ2-2 TRBD2 TRBV2 . TGTGCCAGCAGTGTGCGGGGGGGCGAAGGGCGCGGGGAGCTGTTTTTT CASSVRGGEGRGELFF
TRBJ1-1 TRBD1 TRBV11-3 . TGTGCCAGCAGCGTCCGGGGCAGGGGGTACGACACTGAAGCTTTCTTT CASSVRGRGYDTEAFF
TRBJ1-4 . TRBV2 . TGTGCCAGCAGTGAATGGCAGGGGAAGGATGAAAAACTGTTTTTT CASSEWQGKDEKLFF
TRBJ1-5 TRBD1 TRBV6-5 . TGTGCCAGCATGCTCGGGACAGGAGTCAATCAGCCCCAGCATTTT CASMLGTGVNQPQHF
TRBJ2-7 TRBD2 TRBV9 . TGTGCCAGCAGCGTAGGGGGCGGGGGCTCCTACGAGCAGTACTTC CASSVGGGGSYEQYF
TRBJ2-2 . TRBV7-2 once TGTGCCAGCAGCTTAGTCGCGGCAACCGACACCGGGGAGCTGTTTTTT CASSLVAATDTGELFF
TRBJ2-5 . TRBV19 once TGTGCCAGTAGTATAGCAGGGGGGCCAAAGAGCACCCAGTACTTC CASSIAGGPKSTQYF
TRBJ1-1 TRBD1 TRBV19 . TGTGCCACAGCGACAGGGGGCTCGGGCACTGAAGCTTTCTTT CATATGGSGTEAFF
TRBJ1-6 . TRBV5-1 . TGCGCCAGCAGCTCAGGGGACCCCAATTCACCCCTCCACTTT CASSSGDPNSPLHF
TRBJ1-3 . TRBV19 . TGTGCCAGTAGTATAGAGGCAGCTGGAAACACCATATATTTT CASSIEAAGNTIYF
TRBJ2-7 . TRBV20-1 . TGCAGTGCTAGTTCCTACTCCAGGGGGGCCTACGAGCAGTACTTC CSASSYSRGAYEQYF
TRBJ2-3 TRBD2 TRBV5-4 . TGTGCCAGCAGCTTGGGCCAGCGGGGCCGCAGCACAGATACGCAGTATTTT CASSLGQRGRSTDTQYF
TRBJ2-1 TRBD1 TRBV4-1 . TGCGCCAGCAGCCAAGGACATCAGGGGGCTCTGGGAAATGAGCAGTTCTTC CASSQGHQGALGNEQFF
TRBJ1-2 TRBD1 TRBV28 . TGTGCCAGCAGATTACCGGGACAGGGGGCGTCGAATGGCTACACCTTC CASRLPGQGASNGYTF
TRBJ1-6 TRBD1 TRBV10-3 few TGTGCCATCAGTGAGGGGACAGGGAGATCACCCCTCCACTTT CAISEGTGRSPLHF